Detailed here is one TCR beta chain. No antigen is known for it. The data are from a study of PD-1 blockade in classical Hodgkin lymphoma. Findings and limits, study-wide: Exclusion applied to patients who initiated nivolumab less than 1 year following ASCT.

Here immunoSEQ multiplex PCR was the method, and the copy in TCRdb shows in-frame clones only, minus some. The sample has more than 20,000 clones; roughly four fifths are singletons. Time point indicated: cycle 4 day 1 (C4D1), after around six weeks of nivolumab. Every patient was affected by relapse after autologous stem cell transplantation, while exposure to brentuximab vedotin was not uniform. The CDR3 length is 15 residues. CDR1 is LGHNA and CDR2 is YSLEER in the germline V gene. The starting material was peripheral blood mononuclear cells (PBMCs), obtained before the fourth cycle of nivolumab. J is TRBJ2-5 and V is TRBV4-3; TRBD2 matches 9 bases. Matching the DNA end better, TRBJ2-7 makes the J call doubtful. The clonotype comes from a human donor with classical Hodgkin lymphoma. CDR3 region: CASSHEREVSYEQYF. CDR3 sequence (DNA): TGCGCCAGCAGCCATGAGCGGGAGGTCTCCTACGAGCAGTACTTC.